This paragraph covers one T cell receptor beta chain sequence. CDR1 and CDR2 (germline): MNHNS, SASEGT. V was pared by 3 bases and J by 5 bases, with 10 bases between. The CDR3 contains 13 residues. This record comes from a study of blood T cell repertoires in COVID-19. The overall study: Sites in the United States, Italy and Spain provided acute and convalescent COVID-19 samples.

Original processing notes: Amplification with reference gene primers provided the estimates of nucleated cell counts. Assay used: immunoSEQ multiplex PCR; TCRdb lists only in-frame clones, some missing. V, J and clone size reflect that table, while D and trimming were determined from the DNA. The data hold about 200,000 clones, with approximately 80% observed a single time. The sequenced material came from peripheral blood. The receptor was isolated from a woman of 80 years or more with acute or convalescent COVID-19. The rearrangement uses TRBV6-1 and TRBJ2-5; D uncertain. DNA of the CDR3: TGTGCCAGCAGTGAGTTGAACATCGAGACCCAGTACTTC. Protein product: CASSELNIETQYF.